A selection of T cell receptor beta chains follows, all from one sample in a study of T-cell reconstitution after alpha-beta-depleted transplantation in children. TCRdb re-called the PCR reads through MiXCR, storing one row per CDR3 protein. Among fewer than 350,000 distinct CDR3 sequences listed, roughly a tenth were seen once. The starting material was PBMCs, obtained before TCRalphabeta/CD19-depleted stem cell transplant. These receptors were obtained from a boy less than two years old with acute myeloid leukemia, due to receive a stem cell transplant. CDR3s include the opening cysteine and the closing phenylalanine or tryptophan. Fields, in order: clone size, CDR3 length, J gene, D gene, V gene, CDR3 DNA, CDR3 protein. A D gene is named only where the DNA matches it firmly. Size tells how often a clone was seen (once, few, many) or the class of an expanded clone, and some rows leave it out.

>few|12|TRBJ2-4|.|TRBV28
TGTGCCAGCAGTTTAGGGTCAGGGATTCAGTACTTC
CASSLGSGIQYF
>many|11|TRBJ2-7|.|TRBV20-1
TGCAGTGCTGAAGACAGCTACGAGCAGTACTTC
CSAEDSYEQYF
>many|13|TRBJ2-7|.|TRBV28
TGTGCCAGCAGTTTAAACAGGCTCTACGAGCAGTACTTC
CASSLNRLYEQYF
>many|15|TRBJ1-6|.|TRBV7-2
TGTGCCAGCAGACCCCCGCGCGTCTATAATTCACCCCTCCACTTT
CASRPPRVYNSPLHF
>few|12|TRBJ1-1|.|TRBV30
TGTGCCTGGTCTCGTTGGAACACTGAAGCTTTCTTT
CAWSRWNTEAFF
>.|13|TRBJ2-7|TRBD2|TRBV5-4
TGTGCCAGCAGCTTGGGACTAGCCCTCGAGCAGTACTTC
CASSLGLALEQYF
>.|12|TRBJ1-1|.|TRBV28
TGTGCCAGCAGTTTGGGACGGGCCTCGGCTTTCTTT
CASSLGRASAFF
>.|18|TRBJ2-1|TRBD2|TRBV29-1
TGCAGCGTTGAAAAGGGTGTTGAGAGCGGGAGGGATTACAATGAGCAGTTCTTC
CSVEKGVESGRDYNEQFF
>many|15|TRBJ2-1|TRBD1|TRBV27
TGTGCCAGCACCTCGGACAGGGGATCCTACAATGAGCAGTTCTTC
CASTSDRGSYNEQFF
>many|15|TRBJ2-1|TRBD1|TRBV4-2
TGTGCCAGCACCCTTCTGGACAGGGTGTTCGATGAGCAGTTCTTC
CASTLLDRVFDEQFF
>.|10|TRBJ1-4|.|TRBV29-1
TGCAGCGTTGAAGAGGGCAGACTGTTTTTT
CSVEEGRLFF
>few|17|TRBJ2-7|TRBD2|TRBV12-3/TRBV12-4
TGTGCCAGCAGTTTAGTGATGATGCGGGACTACTCCTACGAGCAGTACTTC
CASSLVMMRDYSYEQYF
>.|14|TRBJ1-2|.|TRBV2
TGTGCCAGCAGTGATTCTGGCGGATACTATGGCTACACCTTC
CASSDSGGYYGYTF